This entry features one T cell receptor beta chain sequence. Its target antigen remains unknown. Base qualities are not recorded, but no much larger clone differs from it by a single base. For the CD8 naive samples, CD45RO-negative cells were positively selected for CCR7, yielding a CD45RA+CCR7+ population from which TemRA cells were excluded. Donors were healthy HIV-negative adults with no recently reported acute infections or vaccinations. Every donor was a Caucasian adult living in Nashville, Tennessee, USA. Blood was collected by leukapheresis, and PBMCs were isolated by Ficoll-Histopaque density gradient centrifugation and then cryopreserved in liquid nitrogen vapor phase. Purity and quantity of every magnetically sorted T cell population were checked by analytical flow cytometry. Genomic DNA was isolated from every sorted fraction and measured by UV absorbance on a Nanodrop 2000c. This sample was taken from a study of shared clonotypes between healthy human individuals (dated by TCRdb to 2020 to 2022). Describing the broader study: The cohort comprised two women and three men aged 18 to 49 years. For each donor, CD4 naive and CD4 memory were each run on three plates, CD8 naive on two plates, and CD8 memory on one plate. To estimate repertoire size and how much clonotype sharing occurs between individuals, the study deeply sequenced the blood TCR repertoires of a handful of healthy adults. To increase sequencing depth and limit assay-specific biases, TCR repertoire library preparation and sequencing were carried out by different laboratories using diverse techniques. Each donor's leukapheresis produced roughly between roughly 0.85 and 9 billion PBMCs.

V and J lose 3 bases and 0 bases, and a span of 17 bases separates them. Taken from cysteine to phenylalanine, the CDR3 has 17 residues. The kept DNA is CDR3 alone, 51 bases in frame from the first base. For CDR1 and CDR2, the germline V gene (reference sequence) lists LNHDA and SQIVND. TCR CDR3 regions were amplified from genomic DNA by multiplex PCR using the deep immunoSEQ assay. Genomic DNA extracted from each cell subset was distributed evenly over all wells of several immunoSEQ 96-well plates, and each plate served as one replicate. For sorted subsets, roughly 190 ng of genomic DNA, equivalent to about 30,000 T cell genomes, went into each replicate PCR. Purified libraries were quantified with a Qubit 3.0 fluorometer, sized on a Bioanalyzer 2100, and re-quantified with the KAPA Library Quantification kit. Each immunoSEQ 96-well plate was sequenced on its own single-read 150-cycle Illumina NextSeq 550 flow cell. In the original analysis: Because only junctional sequences without quality scores were contained in the immunoSEQ output, filtering matching that applied to full-length reads could not be performed. To assign V/J genes and CDR3, sequences were annotated using PyIR, a Python wrapper for IgBLAST v1.9, with IMGT germline references. Reads were filtered out if the reads had weak V/J assignments (E-value above 1e-6), no CDR3, stop codons, out-of-frame junctions, or ambiguous translated residues. V3J clonotypes were defined as sequences sharing an identical inferred V gene, J gene, and CDR3 amino acid sequence. The percentage overlap between two repertoires was calculated by dividing the number of shared unique clonotypes by the size of the smaller repertoire. RTK rarefaction, the Chao1 estimator, and Recon v2.1 estimates of unobserved clonotypes were used to assess repertoire richness. For all TCRbeta clonotypes obtained by the gDNA method from a handful of donors, generation probabilities were computed with OLGA. The immuneACCESS repertoire file appears here via TCRdb, limited to in-frame rearrangements. These files lack a portion of the clones; in checked studies, under half of the deficit traces to unresolved V genes, and the cause of the others is not known. V and J calls and clone size are given by that table; D and trimming were obtained from the DNA. The sample records about 2 million clones, about 95% of which are singletons. The ten top clones hold 0.95% to 1.5% of the sample.

Beyond this particular receptor, the publication reports: Compared with non-shared clonotypes, clonotypes shared by all four sorted-subset donors had higher generation probabilities. Sampling was restricted to blood, and TCR repertoires in tissues likely differ from the TCR repertoires found in blood. When a few donors were compared, the shared fraction of clonotypes was around 5% for naive CD4, approximately 3.3% for naive CD8, 2.3% for memory CD4, and 0.4% for memory CD8. Pairwise subsampling indicated that sequencing depth was expected to affect the degree of clonotype sharing among donors. Naive subsets generally had larger estimated clonotype richness than memory subsets did. Incomplete sequencing was indicated by rarefaction of sorted-subset datasets, despite the large sequencing depth. The small number of donors limited the genetic and exposure-history diversity represented.

The rearrangement combines TRBV19 with TRBJ1-2, with no confidently assigned D gene. The specimen was naive CD8+ T cells sorted from blood. Read against the paper, the sample's cell subset or site label means: CD45RA+CCR7+. This TCR was sampled from a man between 18 and 35 years old in good health. The CDR3 sequence is CASSMNVLGNPNYGYTF. The DNA is TGTGCCAGTAGTATGAATGTCCTCGGGAACCCTAACTATGGCTACACCTTC.